What follows are 32 T cell receptor beta chains derived from one specimen sequenced in a study of cytomegalovirus exposure and HLA in healthy donors (dated by TCRdb to the late 2010s). Library method: the immunoSEQ multiplex PCR assay. For the multiplex PCR, a mixture combining 60 forward primers for TCR Vbeta segments and 13 reverse primers for TCR Jbeta segments was used. TCRdb's version of the immuneACCESS table is confined to in-frame rearrangements and falls short of the full clone set. An unresolved V gene accounts for under half of the shortfall where checked; the remainder is of unknown origin. The sample table contains some 170,000 clones; only one count was recorded for over 80% of them. The top ten constitute 1.5% of the sample. The sequenced material came from PBMCs. The receptors stem from a girl between 5 and 17 years old in good health and CMV-seropositive.

Turning to this clone: Other DNA sequences of this sample code for an identical CDR3. The rearrangement joins TRBV7-3 to TRBJ2-1; D unresolved. V was cut by 2 bases and J by 0 bases, with 8 bases left in between. The CDR3 consists of 15 residues. CDR1 SGHTA and CDR2 FQGTGA come from the germline V gene. DNA of the CDR3: TGTGCCAGCAGCTTAGCGGCGAGCTCCTACAATGAGCAGTTCTTC. Translation: CASSLAASSYNEQFF.

This chain uses TRBV5-8 with TRBJ2-5, with D possibly being TRBD1 (5 bases). The V and J ends lost 4 bases and 1 base respectively, with 8 bases between them. Germline CDR1 SGHTS, CDR2 YDEGEE. This CDR3 comprises 13 residues. CDR3 sequence (DNA): TGTGCCAGCAGCCAAGACAGCCAAGAGACCCAGTACTTC. Encoded protein: CASSQDSQETQYF.

The rearrangement links TRBV4-1 to TRBJ1-2; 10 nucleotides line up with TRBD1. CDR1 and CDR2 from the germline V gene are MGHRA and YSYEKL. V was clipped by 1 base and J by 7 bases; unmatched bases: 3. The CDR3 consists of 14 residues. The CDR3 coding sequence is TGCGCCAGCAGCCAAGGGGACAGGGGCTCTGGCTACACCTTC. The encoded protein is CASSQGDRGSGYTF.

This clone occurred a few times. V is TRBV28 and J is TRBJ1-2; D gene uncertain. This CDR3 spans 15 amino acids. The germline V and J ends were trimmed by 1 base and 0 bases, with 9 bases remaining between them. CDR1 and CDR2 from the germline V gene are MDHEN and SYDVKM. In DNA, the CDR3 is TGTGCCAGCAGTTTATTGGAGGCTACTAACTATGGCTACACCTTC. Translated: CASSLLEATNYGYTF.

The V gene is TRBV2, the J gene TRBJ2-5, with 9 nucleotides matching TRBD1. Germline V gene lookup returns CDR1 SNHLY and CDR2 FYNNEI. J gave up 2 bases and V 8 bases, and 9 bases lay outside the gene matches. The CDR3 has 15 residues. The CDR3 region is CASAYAGTGQETQYF. The CDR3, as DNA: TGTGCCAGCGCATACGCCGGGACAGGGCAAGAGACCCAGTACTTC.

This clone was detected only once. The chain couples TRBV10-3 to TRBJ2-2; D is undetermined. CDR3 size: 13 residues. The germline gives CDR1 ENHRY, CDR2 SYGVKD. V lost 4 bases and J lost 1, with 4 bases in between. The CDR3 DNA sequence: TGTGCCATCAGTGCGGGGAACACCGGGGAGCTGTTTTTT. This translates into CAISAGNTGELFF.

This clone was found once. The chain joins TRBV6-5 to TRBJ1-1; the match to TRBD1 covers 9 bases. The CDR3 spans 14 residues. The V and J ends lost 2 bases and 5 bases, in that order; junction bases with no gene match: 3. Germline assignment: CDR1 MNHEY and CDR2 SVGAGI. The CDR3 here is CASSYGTGRTEAFF. Written as DNA, the CDR3 is TGTGCCAGCAGTTACGGGACAGGGAGGACTGAAGCTTTCTTT.

The V call is TRBV5-4, the J call TRBJ2-2; 10 nucleotides line up with TRBD1. CDR1 and CDR2 (germline): SGHNT, YYREEE (reference sequence). V shed 3 bases, J shed 4 bases, and the junction held 6 bases outside the gene matches. The CDR3 runs 16 residues. This CDR3 reads CASSSWDRGITGELFF. CDR3 bases: TGTGCCAGCAGCTCATGGGACAGGGGTATCACCGGGGAGCTGTTTTTT.

The genes are TRBV30 and TRBJ2-6; possibly TRBD1 for D (5 bases). Trimming left V 0 bases short and J 0 bases short, with 9 bases between. Germline V gives CDR1 GTSNPN, CDR2 SVGIG (reference sequence). The CDR3 extends over 16 amino acids. CDR3 DNA: TGTGCCTGGAGTGTCGAGACAGTCTCTGGGGCCAACGTCCTGACTTTC. It specifies CAWSVETVSGANVLTF.

CDR3 coding DNA: TGTGCCAGCAGCTTAGGCCTAGCGGGAGCCGGGGAGCTGTTTTTT. As protein: CASSLGLAGAGELFF. The V call is TRBV7-8, the J call TRBJ2-2; 10 bases line up with TRBD2. Trimming at V came to 1 base and at J to 6 bases, leaving 2 bases not matched to a gene. Germline CDR1 and CDR2: SGHVS and FQNEAQ. The CDR3 spans 15 residues.

The chain employs TRBV11-1 and TRBJ1-2; TRBD1 matches 8 bases. Trimming took 3 bases from V and 2 from J; bases not matched to a gene: 5. CDR1 and CDR2 (germline): SGHAT, FQDESV (reference sequence). This CDR3 region has 15 residues. Written as DNA, the CDR3 is TGTGCCAGCAGCTTTGGGACAGGAGAGAACTATGGCTACACCTTC. Translation gives CASSFGTGENYGYTF.

This chain uses TRBV18 with TRBJ1-1, with 7 bases that match TRBD1. This CDR3 has 15 amino acids. Trimming took 5 bases from V and 0 from J; bases not matched to a gene: 6. CDR1 KGHSH and CDR2 LQKENI come from the germline V gene. The CDR3 DNA sequence: TGTGCCAGCTCAGCTACGGGACAGTTGAACACTGAAGCTTTCTTT. This sequence encodes CASSATGQLNTEAFF.

V usage is TRBV20-1 and J usage is TRBJ2-5; D call uncertain. This CDR3 has 11 residues. Trimming cost V 3 bases and J 3 bases, with 5 bases left between them. Germline assignment: CDR1 DFQATT and CDR2 SNEGSKA (reference sequence). This chain's CDR3 is CSASLKETQYF. CDR3 DNA: TGCAGTGCTAGCCTAAAAGAGACCCAGTACTTC.

The sample holds one count of this clone. The chain joins TRBV28 to TRBJ2-7; a weak D match, TRBD2 (7 bases). V shed 8 bases and J shed 9 bases, with 17 bases lying between them. Germline CDR1 and CDR2: MDHEN and SYDVKM. The CDR3 runs to 12 residues. The CDR3 region has the DNA TGTGCCAGCGAGGGGGGAGGGCCTGTGCAGTACTTC. Translating gives CASEGGGPVQYF.

The chain carries TRBV5-4 and TRBJ1-2, with D maybe TRBD1 (5 bases). Germline-derived CDR1 and CDR2 are SGHNT and YYREEE (reference sequence). The CDR3 spans 15 residues. The germline V and J ends were trimmed by 4 bases and 5 bases, with 18 bases remaining between them. The CDR3 region has the DNA TGTGCCAGCAGCGTTGGGACCGGGGGAGAGTATGGCTACACCTTC. Translating it yields CASSVGTGGEYGYTF.

This sequence joins TRBV19 and TRBJ1-2; D gene ambiguous. Trimming took 2 bases from V and 8 from J, leaving 12 bases between them. In germline, CDR1 is LNHDA, CDR2 SQIVND (reference sequence). The CDR3 sequence is 13 residues long. CDR3 nucleotides: TGTGCCAGTAGTATACCCCTATCGCGGGGCTACACCTTC. This sequence encodes CASSIPLSRGYTF.

This chain joins TRBV4-1 and TRBJ1-2; 11 bases match TRBD1. The ends lost 2 bases at V and 4 bases at J; junction bases unmatched: 12. Germline-derived CDR1 and CDR2 are MGHRA and YSYEKL. The CDR3 loop spans 18 amino acids. The chain's CDR3 is CASSQLPGQGELGYGYTF. DNA for the CDR3: TGCGCCAGCAGCCAACTTCCGGGACAGGGGGAGTTAGGCTATGGCTACACCTTC.

The count of this clone is one. V usage is TRBV2 and J usage is TRBJ2-5, with TRBD2 matching over 9 bases. The CDR3 has 15 residues. Germline V gene data show CDR1 as SNHLY and CDR2 as FYNNEI. The V gene end was trimmed by 6 bases and the J gene end by 5 bases; junction bases not matched to a gene: 10. The DNA of the CDR3 is TGTGCCAGCAGGAGGGAATTAGCGGGAGCGGAGACCCAGTACTTC. This gives the protein CASRRELAGAETQYF.

The rearrangement links TRBV7-2 to TRBJ2-7; 10 nucleotides match TRBD1. Trimming took 1 base from V and 8 from J; bases not matched to a gene: 5. The CDR3 has 14 residues. Germline loops: CDR1 SGHTA, CDR2 FQGNSA. CDR3 in DNA: TGTGCCAGCAGCTTAGGAGCGACAGGGGGCAAGCAGTACTTC. Translated, it gives CASSLGATGGKQYF.

V gene TRBV11-2 combines with J gene TRBJ2-3, with 9 bases identical to TRBD2. In germline, CDR1 is SGHAT, CDR2 FQNNGV. The CDR3 length is 13 residues. Here the CDR3 reads CACSGGYTDTQYF. The DNA for the CDR3 is TGTGCTTGTAGCGGGGGATACACAGATACGCAGTATTTT.

J is TRBJ2-7 and V is TRBV27; unclear D gene. The CDR3 length is 14 residues. Germline V gives CDR1 MNHEY, CDR2 SMNVEV (reference sequence). V lost 6 bases and J lost 2, with 14 bases in between. This CDR3 reads CASSASEITYEQYF. The CDR3 DNA follows: TGTGCCAGCAGCGCGAGTGAGATTACCTACGAGCAGTACTTC.

V usage is TRBV28 and J usage is TRBJ1-1; 7 positions match TRBD1. This CDR3 has 13 residues. The trim removed 6 bases at V and 1 base at J, leaving 2 bases unmatched. CDR1 MDHEN and CDR2 SYDVKM come from the germline V gene. The CDR3 nucleotides read TGTGCCAGCAGCCAGGGGGGGAACACTGAAGCTTTCTTT. This codes for CASSQGGNTEAFF.

This chain connects TRBV7-8 to TRBJ2-5; 10 bases fit TRBD1. This CDR3 region has 16 residues. V gave up 5 bases and J gave up 4 bases; unmatched junction bases: 10. Germline values: CDR1 SGHVS, CDR2 FQNEAQ. The CDR3 loop is CASSAKTGGFIETQYF. For the CDR3, the DNA is TGTGCCAGCAGCGCCAAGACAGGGGGCTTCATAGAGACCCAGTACTTC.

This clone showed up just a few times. The gene calls are TRBV18 and TRBJ1-2; a possible D gene is TRBD1 (5 bases). Between the trimmed V and J ends, which lost 0 bases and 8 bases, there was a span of 13 bases. The CDR3 is made up of 14 amino acids. Germline V gene sequence: CDR1 KGHSH, CDR2 LQKENI. The CDR3: CASSPPSRAEGYTF. The CDR3, as DNA: TGTGCCAGCTCACCACCGTCCAGGGCGGAGGGCTACACCTTC.

The V call is TRBV28, the J call TRBJ1-3, with 7 nucleotides matching TRBD1. The V and J ends lost 3 bases and 1 base, in that order; junction bases with no gene match: 6. The CDR3 contains 16 residues. Germline V gives CDR1 MDHEN, CDR2 SYDVKM. The CDR3 protein is CASSLFTGASGNTIYF. The CDR3 DNA is TGTGCCAGCAGTTTGTTTACAGGGGCTTCTGGAAACACCATATATTTT.

J is TRBJ2-1 and V is TRBV27; 10 bases match TRBD2. The CDR3 spans 18 residues. Germline trimming cut 0 bases from V and 4 bases from J; bases unmatched to any gene: 9. CDR1 is MNHEY, CDR2 SMNVEV, per germline (reference sequence). CDR3 amino acids: CASSLSPLSGGWYNEQFF. The CDR3 coding sequence is TGTGCCAGCAGTTTATCCCCCCTTAGCGGGGGGTGGTACAATGAGCAGTTCTTC.

The chain has TRBV18 and TRBJ2-1; 8 bases agree with TRBD2. J was trimmed by 3 bases and V by 1 base; bases with no gene match: 2. The CDR3 is 15 amino acids. Per germline, CDR1 KGHSH and CDR2 LQKENI. DNA for the CDR3: TGTGCCAGCTCACCACTGGCGGGGGGCTACAATGAGCAGTTCTTC. Its translation is CASSPLAGGYNEQFF.

V gene TRBV7-9 combines with J gene TRBJ2-1; 11 bases match TRBD2. V gave up 5 bases and J gave up 8 bases; unmatched junction bases: 8. The germline gives CDR1 SEHNR, CDR2 FQNEAQ (reference sequence). This CDR3 contains 15 residues. DNA of the CDR3: TGTGCCAGCAGCCCCTTTAGCGGGGGGGCCGATGAGCAGTTCTTC. Translated, it gives CASSPFSGGADEQFF.

The chain joins TRBV15 to TRBJ2-2; 7 bases align to TRBD2. Germline lookup yields CDR1 LNHNV and CDR2 YYDKDF (reference sequence). CDR3 length: 16 residues. Trimming removed 1 base from V and 2 bases from J; junction bases left unmatched: 4. CDR3 DNA sequence: TGTGCCACCAGCAGAGTTGGGACTACCAACACCGGGGAGCTGTTTTTT. The encoded protein is CATSRVGTTNTGELFF.

V gene TRBV7-3 combines with J gene TRBJ2-1, with D possibly TRBD1 on 6 matching bases. The CDR3 sequence is 15 residues long. V lost 5 bases and J lost 1, with 12 bases in between. Looked up from germline, CDR1 is SGHTA and CDR2 is FQGTGA. CDR3 DNA: TGTGCCAGCAGCGAAGCAGGGGATTCCTACAATGAGCAGTTCTTC. Its translation: CASSEAGDSYNEQFF.

The gene calls are TRBV9 and TRBJ2-7; maybe TRBD2 (6 bases). Trimming cost V 0 bases and J 2 bases, with 12 bases left between them. This CDR3 spans 15 amino acids. Germline V gives CDR1 SGDLS, CDR2 YYNGEE. CDR3 protein: CASSVGRDGAYEQYF. CDR3 DNA sequence: TGTGCCAGCAGCGTAGGGCGGGACGGGGCCTACGAGCAGTACTTC.

This rearrangement joins TRBV9 to TRBJ1-1, with D possibly TRBD1 on 5 matching bases. The CDR3 has 13 residues. V gave up 4 bases and J gave up 3 bases, with 10 bases separating them. The germline CDR1 and CDR2 sequences are SGDLS and YYNGEE. CDR3 amino acids: CASSPGGDTEAFF. The CDR3 DNA follows: TGTGCCAGCAGCCCCGGGGGGGACACTGAAGCTTTCTTT.